This TCR beta chain was identified during a study of glioma-infiltrating T cells. Study context: Glioblastomas were WHO grade IV, sampled at first diagnosis; low-grade were grade II. Study findings and constraints: Patients with low tissue-blood divergence carried a signature set of shared blood CDR3 motifs. Above-expected tissue-blood divergence occurred in all gliomas, most in low-grade ones. Very few CDR3 sequences were shared between tissue and blood.

Regarding this clonotype: The antigen remains undetermined.

Trimming took 1 base from V and 8 from J, leaving 19 bases between them. The germline gives CDR1 SGHTS, CDR2 YDEGEE. The CDR3 loop spans 16 amino acids. Amplification of TCR alpha and beta CDR3 regions from RNA used iRepertoire nested multiplex PCR. MiXCR, run by TCRdb on the multiplex PCR reads, gives a single entry per CDR3 protein. The table shows 400,000 or so distinct CDR3 sequences, with less than 50% occurring only once. The sequence came from a human donor with low-grade glioma or glioblastoma, undergoing nonglioma brain surgery, or in good health (not recorded which). Sequencing was done on a sample of glioma tissue, nonneoplastic brain tissue, or PBMCs (not recorded which). The chain combines TRBV5-8 with TRBJ2-1; tentative D call: TRBD2 (5 bases). CDR3 in DNA: TGTGCCAGCAGCTTGTTGCCAGGACCTACGCGGGATGAGCAGTTCTTC. The encoded protein is CASSLLPGPTRDEQFF.